Presented here are 2 T cell receptor beta chains from one specimen sequenced in a study of naive and memory T cell subsets. Amplification of ligated cDNA took four PCR rounds with SP2 and nested alpha and beta constant primers. One entry per CDR3 protein results from TCRdb running MiXCR on the UMI-ligation and nested PCR reads. This repertoire shows tens of thousands of distinct CDR3 sequences, about 6.1% found once; its top ten account for 6.2%. Noted treatment: skin biopsy from PPD injection site in Mantoux-positive individual. The library had UMIs added by 3' ligation of an oligonucleotide to TCR cDNA. The sample was skin, taken from a tuberculin skin test site. The receptors come from an adult in good health.

The V call is TRBV3-1, the J call TRBJ2-7; 8 bases match TRBD2. This CDR3 contains 12 residues. CDR1 is LGHDT, CDR2 YNNKEL, per germline (reference sequence). J lost 6 bases, V lost 6 bases, and 4 bases had no gene match. The CDR3 protein is CASSWREAEQYF. CDR3 DNA sequence: TGTGCCAGCAGTTGGCGGGAGGCCGAGCAGTACTTC.

The chain has TRBV28 and TRBJ2-4, with D unresolved. The germline gives CDR1 MDHEN, CDR2 SYDVKM. V shed 3 bases and J shed 2 bases, with 14 bases lying between them. The CDR3 length is 16 residues. CDR3 in amino acids: CASSFEEGATKNIQYF. For the CDR3, the DNA is TGTGCCAGCAGTTTCGAAGAAGGCGCCACCAAAAACATTCAGTACTTC. Variable domain in full (rest from reference TRBV28 and TRBJ2-4): DVKVTQSSRYLVKRTGEKVFLECVQDMDHENMFWYRQDPGLGLRLIYFSYDVKMKEKGDIPEGYSVSREKKERFSLILESASTNQTSMYLCASSFEEGATKNIQYFGAGTRLSVL.